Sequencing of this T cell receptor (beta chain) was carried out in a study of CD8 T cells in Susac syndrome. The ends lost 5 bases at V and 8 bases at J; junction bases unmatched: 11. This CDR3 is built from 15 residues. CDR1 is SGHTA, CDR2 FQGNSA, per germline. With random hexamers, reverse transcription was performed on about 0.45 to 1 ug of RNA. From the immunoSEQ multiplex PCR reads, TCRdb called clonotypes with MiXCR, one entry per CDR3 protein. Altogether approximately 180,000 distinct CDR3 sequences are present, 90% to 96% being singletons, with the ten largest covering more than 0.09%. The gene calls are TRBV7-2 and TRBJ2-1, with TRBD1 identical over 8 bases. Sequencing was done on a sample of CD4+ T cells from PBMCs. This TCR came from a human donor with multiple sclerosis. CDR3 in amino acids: CASSPLGQGGHEQFF. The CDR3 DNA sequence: TGTGCCAGCAGCCCCCTTGGACAGGGTGGGCATGAGCAGTTCTTC.